One sample yielded the 10 T cell receptor beta chains listed below, sequenced in a study of brain T cells in children with intractable seizures. Some clones are missing from TCRdb's copy, which holds only in-frame ones; the method was immunoSEQ multiplex PCR. Among 80,000 or so clones listed, around 93% were seen once. Specimen: peripheral blood, collected at surgery. The source of these receptors is a boy younger than two with tuberous sclerosis and intractable seizures.

The rearrangement joins TRBV11-3 to TRBJ2-5, with D unresolved. Germline lookup yields CDR1 SGHNT and CDR2 YENEEA. V shed 0 bases and J shed 3 bases, with 2 bases lying between them. There are 12 residues in the CDR3. CDR3 sequence (DNA): TGTGCCAGCAGCTTAGAGGAAGAGACCCAGTACTTC. Its protein is CASSLEEETQYF.

The V call is TRBV5-6, the J call TRBJ2-7; no clear D gene. V lost 0 bases and J 6 bases, leaving 7 bases between the germline ends. The germline gives CDR1 SGHDT, CDR2 YYEEEE. CDR3 length equals 12 residues. CDR3 sequence (DNA): TGTGCCAGCAGCTTGGAAGTAGGCGAGCAGTACTTC. This encodes CASSLEVGEQYF.

V gene TRBV5-5 combines with J gene TRBJ2-5; TRBD2 matches at 9 bases. V dropped 1 base and J dropped 1; count of bases not matched to a gene: 5. Germline CDR1 and CDR2: SGHKS and YYEKEE (reference sequence). CDR3 size: 16 residues. The CDR3 DNA follows: TGTGCCAGCAGCTTGCTCCCTAGCGGGGTCCAAGAGACCCAGTACTTC. It specifies CASSLLPSGVQETQYF.

This rearrangement joins TRBV25-1 to TRBJ2-2, with 9 bases fitting TRBD1. CDR3 length: 16 residues. J gave up 4 bases and V 4 bases, and 7 bases lay outside the gene matches. Germline CDR1 is MGHDK and CDR2 is SYGVNS. CDR3 DNA sequence: TGTGCCAGCAGTGGCCGGGACAGGGAAGGCACCGGGGAGCTGTTTTTT. Translation: CASSGRDREGTGELFF. Full variable domain (outside the CDR3, taken from reference TRBV25-1 and TRBJ2-2): EADIYQTPRYLVIGTGKKITLECSQTMGHDKMYWYQQDPGMELHLIHYSYGVNSTEKGDLSSESTVSRIRTEHFPLTLESARPSHTSQYLCASSGRDREGTGELFFGEGSRLTVL.

V is TRBV21-1 and J is TRBJ1-2; TRBD1, as called in the table, went unchecked against the DNA. TRBV21-1 is a listed pseudogene. This CDR3 has 12 residues. The CDR3, as DNA: TGTGCCAGCAGGAGGACAGGAGATGGCTACACCTTC. Translation gives CASRRTGDGYTF.

This chain connects TRBV3-1 (or the pseudogene TRBV3-2) to TRBJ1-2, with D unresolved. From germline, CDR1 is LGHDT and CDR2 YNNKEL (reference sequence). Between the trimmed V and J ends, which lost 1 base and 4 bases, there was a span of 13 bases. The CDR3 runs to 15 residues. DNA for the CDR3: TGTGCCAGCAGCCAAGCGGCGAGTCGGGTCTATGGCTACACCTTC. Translating gives CASSQAASRVYGYTF.

V usage is TRBV25-1 and J usage is TRBJ1-6; 9 bases are shared with TRBD1. This CDR3 region has 14 residues. Trimming removed 4 bases from V and 8 bases from J; junction bases left unmatched: 3. Germline CDR1 and CDR2: MGHDK and SYGVNS. The CDR3 loop is CASSGTGGDSPLHF. In DNA, the CDR3 is TGTGCCAGCAGTGGAACAGGGGGCGATTCACCCCTCCACTTT.

The genes are TRBV2 and TRBJ2-1; TRBD1 matches at 8 bases. V trimming: 5 bases; J trimming: 6 bases; junction bases outside the gene matches: 9. This CDR3 has 15 amino acids. Looked up from germline, CDR1 is SNHLY and CDR2 is FYNNEI. The CDR3, as DNA: TGTGCCAGCAGTTCCGGACAGGGTTTGGTCAATGAGCAGTTCTTC. Amino acid sequence: CASSSGQGLVNEQFF. The variable domain in full, completed from reference TRBV2 and TRBJ2-1, reads EPEVTQTPSHQVTQMGQEVILRCVPISNHLYFYWYRQILGQKVEFLVSFYNNEISEKSEIFDDQFSVERPDGSNFTLKIRSTKLEDSAMYFCASSSGQGLVNEQFFGPGTRLTVL.

The chain employs TRBV27 and TRBJ2-1; 9 positions match TRBD1. The CDR3 spans 13 residues. Germline V lookup: CDR1 MNHEY, CDR2 SMNVEV (reference sequence). V shed 4 bases, J shed 9 bases, and the junction held 4 bases outside the gene matches. As DNA, the CDR3 is TGTGCCAGCAGTTACACAGGGGGCCGTGAGCAGTTCTTC. This sequence encodes CASSYTGGREQFF.

The chain is built from TRBV5-6 and TRBJ2-1, with D tentatively TRBD2 (5 bases). This CDR3 has 13 residues. V dropped 0 bases and J dropped 12 bases, with 13 bases sitting between them. Germline V gene sequence: CDR1 SGHDT, CDR2 YYEEEE. CDR3 loop: CASSLAAPGGQFF. DNA of the CDR3: TGTGCCAGCAGCTTGGCGGCTCCCGGAGGGCAGTTCTTC.